Shown below are 5 T cell receptor beta chains from a single sample sequenced in a study of CD8+ T cells in alopecia areata. Extraction and reverse transcription of RNA yielded cDNA as the sequencing template. Profiled with immunoSEQ multiplex PCR; TCRdb holds only in-frame clones, not every one. Counted here are 200,000 or so clones, roughly 50% occurring once; the ten biggest clones make up roughly 5.8%. Specified treatment: oral pan-JAK inhibitor, 5-10 mg twice daily. This material consisted of CD4+ T cells sorted from blood, taken at week 24, from a patient treated with tofacitinib. These receptors all come from a human donor with alopecia areata.

This sequence joins TRBV30 and TRBJ1-5; 8 bases match TRBD1. The germline V gene encodes CDR1 GTSNPN and CDR2 SVGIG (reference sequence). The CDR3 totals 12 residues. Unmatched junction bases numbered 0, after V lost 1 base and J lost 7 bases. The CDR3 sequence is CAWSGQGQPQHF. The CDR3 DNA is TGTGCCTGGAGTGGACAGGGGCAGCCCCAGCATTTT. Drawing the rest from reference TRBV30 and TRBJ1-5, the complete variable domain is SQTIHQWPATLVQPVGSPLSLECTVEGTSNPNLYWYRQAAGRGLQLLFYSVGIGQISSEVPQNLSASRPQDRQFILSSKKLLLSDSGFYLCAWSGQGQPQHFGDGTRLSIL.

This clone was detected only a few times. The genes are TRBV28 and TRBJ1-2; the D gene is possibly TRBD1 (5 bases). Trimming removed 6 bases at V and 7 bases at J, with 15 bases between. Per germline, CDR1 MDHEN and CDR2 SYDVKM. This CDR3 has 13 residues. The CDR3 nucleotides read TGTGCCAGCAGGCTGCCAGGGTCTGGTGGCTACACCTTC. Protein sequence: CASRLPGSGGYTF.

V gene TRBV11-2 combines with J gene TRBJ2-3, with 10 nucleotides matching TRBD2. The CDR3 has 16 amino acids. J was trimmed by 1 base and V by 5 bases; bases with no gene match: 6. Germline V gene data show CDR1 as SGHAT and CDR2 as FQNNGV. The CDR3 DNA is TGTGCCAGCAGCAGATCGCTAGCGGGGGGCACAGATACGCAGTATTTT. This codes for CASSRSLAGGTDTQYF.

The chain uses TRBV5-6 and TRBJ2-2, with a tentative D call TRBD2 (5 bases). Germline V gene lookup returns CDR1 SGHDT and CDR2 YYEEEE. Trimming cost V 0 bases and J 5 bases, with 5 bases left between them. The CDR3 length is 13 residues. CDR3 loop: CASSLVATGELFF. CDR3 nucleotides: TGTGCCAGCAGCTTGGTAGCGACCGGGGAGCTGTTTTTT.

V usage is TRBV7-2 and J usage is TRBJ2-1; no clear D gene. V was clipped by 5 bases and J by 0 bases, with 14 bases between them. This CDR3 spans 16 amino acids. CDR1 and CDR2 from the germline V gene are SGHTA and FQGNSA. CDR3 amino acids: CASSPPGGRSYNEQFF. The CDR3 coding sequence is TGTGCCAGCAGCCCCCCCGGCGGCCGCTCCTACAATGAGCAGTTCTTC.